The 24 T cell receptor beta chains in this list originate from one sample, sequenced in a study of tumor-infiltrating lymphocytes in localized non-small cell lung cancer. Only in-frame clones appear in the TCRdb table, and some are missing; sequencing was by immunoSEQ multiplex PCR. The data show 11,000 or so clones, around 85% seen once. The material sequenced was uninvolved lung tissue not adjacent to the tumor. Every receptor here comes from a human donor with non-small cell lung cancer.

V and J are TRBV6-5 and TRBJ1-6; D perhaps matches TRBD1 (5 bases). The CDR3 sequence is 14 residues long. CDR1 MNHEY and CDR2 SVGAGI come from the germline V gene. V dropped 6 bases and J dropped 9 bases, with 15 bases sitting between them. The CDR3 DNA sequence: TGTGCCAGCAGCCGGGGACGGGGGTTTTCACCCCTCCACTTT. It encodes CASSRGRGFSPLHF.

The CDR3 protein is CASSPQGWGARETQYF. Here the CDR3 DNA reads TGTGCCAGCAGCCCCCAGGGTTGGGGAGCCAGGGAGACCCAGTACTTC. The V gene is TRBV7-2, the J gene TRBJ2-5; tentatively, D is TRBD1 or TRBD2 (5 bases each). In germline, CDR1 is SGHTA, CDR2 FQGNSA. V was cut by 5 bases and J by 5 bases, with 21 bases left in between. This CDR3 comprises 16 residues.

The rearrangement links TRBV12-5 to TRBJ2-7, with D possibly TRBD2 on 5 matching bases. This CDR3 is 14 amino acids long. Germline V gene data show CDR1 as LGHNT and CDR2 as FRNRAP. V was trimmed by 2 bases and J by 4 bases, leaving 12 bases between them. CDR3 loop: CASGLQSGNYEQYF. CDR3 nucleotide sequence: TGTGCTAGTGGTTTGCAGTCCGGGAATTACGAGCAGTACTTC.

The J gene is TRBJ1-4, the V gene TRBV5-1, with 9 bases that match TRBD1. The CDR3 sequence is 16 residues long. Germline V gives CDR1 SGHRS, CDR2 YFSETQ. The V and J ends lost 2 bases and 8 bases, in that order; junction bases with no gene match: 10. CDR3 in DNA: TGCGCCAGCAGCTTCGATGGACAGGGGAATGAGGAAAAACTGTTTTTT. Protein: CASSFDGQGNEEKLFF. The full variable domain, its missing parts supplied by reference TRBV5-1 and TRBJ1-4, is KAGVTQTPRYLIKTRGQQVTLSCSPISGHRSVSWYQQTPGQGLQFLFEYFSETQRNKGNFPGRFSGRQFSNSRSEMNVSTLELGDSALYLCASSFDGQGNEEKLFFGSGTQLSVL.

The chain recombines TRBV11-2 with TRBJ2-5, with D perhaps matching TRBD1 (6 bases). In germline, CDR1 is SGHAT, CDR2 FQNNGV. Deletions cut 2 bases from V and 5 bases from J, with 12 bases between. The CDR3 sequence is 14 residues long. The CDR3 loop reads CASSLRQGLETQYF. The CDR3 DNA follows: TGTGCCAGCAGCTTAAGGCAGGGGTTGGAGACCCAGTACTTC.

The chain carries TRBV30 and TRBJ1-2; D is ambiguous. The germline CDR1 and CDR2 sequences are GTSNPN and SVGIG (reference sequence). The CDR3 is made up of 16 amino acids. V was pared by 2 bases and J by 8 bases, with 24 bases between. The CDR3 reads CAWSTRGSSRYSGYTF. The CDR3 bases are TGTGCCTGGAGTACCCGAGGGAGTAGTCGGTACAGCGGCTACACCTTC.

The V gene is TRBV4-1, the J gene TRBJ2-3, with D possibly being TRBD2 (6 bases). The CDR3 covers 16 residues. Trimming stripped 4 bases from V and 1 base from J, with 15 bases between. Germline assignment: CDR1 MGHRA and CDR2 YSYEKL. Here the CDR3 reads CASSLRLVSGTDTQYF. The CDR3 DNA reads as TGCGCCAGCAGCCTTCGACTAGTCTCTGGCACAGATACGCAGTATTTT.

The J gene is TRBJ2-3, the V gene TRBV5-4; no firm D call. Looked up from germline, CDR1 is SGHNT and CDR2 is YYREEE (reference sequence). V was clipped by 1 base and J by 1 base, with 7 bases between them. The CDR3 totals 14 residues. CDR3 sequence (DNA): TGTGCCAGCAGCTTGTTTACACGCACAGATACGCAGTATTTT. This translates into CASSLFTRTDTQYF.

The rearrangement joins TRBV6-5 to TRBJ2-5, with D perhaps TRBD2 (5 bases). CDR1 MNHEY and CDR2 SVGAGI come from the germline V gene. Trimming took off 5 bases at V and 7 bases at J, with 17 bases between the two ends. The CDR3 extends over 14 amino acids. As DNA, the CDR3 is TGTGCCAGCAGTCCACGGGAAGTTTCAGGGACCCAGTACTTC. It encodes CASSPREVSGTQYF.

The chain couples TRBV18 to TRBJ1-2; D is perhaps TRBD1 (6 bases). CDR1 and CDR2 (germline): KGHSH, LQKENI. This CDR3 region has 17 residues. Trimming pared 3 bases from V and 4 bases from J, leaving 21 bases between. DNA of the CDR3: TGTGCCAGCTCACCCCCGATTCGGGGGGCAAGTCGCTATGGCTACACCTTC. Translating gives CASSPPIRGASRYGYTF.

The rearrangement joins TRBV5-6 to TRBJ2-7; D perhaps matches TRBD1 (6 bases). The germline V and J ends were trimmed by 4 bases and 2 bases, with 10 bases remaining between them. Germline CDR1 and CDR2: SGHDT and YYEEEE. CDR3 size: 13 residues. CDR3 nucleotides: TGTGCCAGCAGCCCGAGGGGGACCTACGAGCAGTACTTC. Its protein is CASSPRGTYEQYF.

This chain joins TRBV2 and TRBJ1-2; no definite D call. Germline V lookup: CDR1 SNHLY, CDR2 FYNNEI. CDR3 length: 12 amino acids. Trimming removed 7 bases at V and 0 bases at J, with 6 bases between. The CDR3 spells CASTDPNYGYTF. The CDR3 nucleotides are TGTGCCAGCACTGATCCTAACTATGGCTACACCTTC.

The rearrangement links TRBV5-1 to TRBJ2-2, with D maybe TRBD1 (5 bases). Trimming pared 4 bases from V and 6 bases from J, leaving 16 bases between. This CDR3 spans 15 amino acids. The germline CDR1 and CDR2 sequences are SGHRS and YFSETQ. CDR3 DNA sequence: TGCGCCAGCAGCCCGAGTTGGGGCGCAGCCGGGGAGCTGTTTTTT. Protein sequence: CASSPSWGAAGELFF.

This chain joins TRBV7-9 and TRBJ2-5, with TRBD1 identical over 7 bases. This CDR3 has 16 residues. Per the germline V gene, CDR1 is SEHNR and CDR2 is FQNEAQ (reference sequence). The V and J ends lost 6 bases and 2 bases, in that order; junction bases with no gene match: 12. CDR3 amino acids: CASRYSPGTEQETQYF. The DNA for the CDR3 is TGTGCCAGCAGGTACAGTCCCGGGACAGAGCAAGAGACCCAGTACTTC.

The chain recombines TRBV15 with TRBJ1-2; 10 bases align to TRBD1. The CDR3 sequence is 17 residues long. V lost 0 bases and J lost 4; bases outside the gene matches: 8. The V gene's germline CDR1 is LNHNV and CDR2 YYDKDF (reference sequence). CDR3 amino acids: CATSRDRGQGDSYGYTF. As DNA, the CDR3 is TGTGCCACCAGCAGAGATAGAGGACAGGGGGACAGCTATGGCTACACCTTC.

In DNA, the CDR3 is TGTGCCAGCAGACAGACTAGCGGGGGGTTCACAGATACGCAGTATTTT. Its translation: CASRQTSGGFTDTQYF. This chain uses TRBV7-9 with TRBJ2-3, with 13 nucleotides matching TRBD2. The CDR3 runs to 16 residues. The germline CDR1 and CDR2 sequences are SEHNR and FQNEAQ (reference sequence). The trim removed 6 bases at V and 2 bases at J, leaving 5 bases unmatched.

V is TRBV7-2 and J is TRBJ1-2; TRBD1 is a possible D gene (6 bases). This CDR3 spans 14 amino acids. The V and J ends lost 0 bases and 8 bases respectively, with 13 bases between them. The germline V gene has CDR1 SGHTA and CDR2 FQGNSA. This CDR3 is CASSLAFGGRGYTF. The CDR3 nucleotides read TGTGCCAGCAGCTTAGCGTTCGGGGGGCGCGGCTACACCTTC.

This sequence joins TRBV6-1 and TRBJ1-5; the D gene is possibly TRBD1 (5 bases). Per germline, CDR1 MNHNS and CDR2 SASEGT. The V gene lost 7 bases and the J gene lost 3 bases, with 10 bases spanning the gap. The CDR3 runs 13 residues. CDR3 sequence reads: CASKGQINQPQHF. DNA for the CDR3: TGTGCCAGCAAAGGACAAATCAATCAGCCCCAGCATTTT.

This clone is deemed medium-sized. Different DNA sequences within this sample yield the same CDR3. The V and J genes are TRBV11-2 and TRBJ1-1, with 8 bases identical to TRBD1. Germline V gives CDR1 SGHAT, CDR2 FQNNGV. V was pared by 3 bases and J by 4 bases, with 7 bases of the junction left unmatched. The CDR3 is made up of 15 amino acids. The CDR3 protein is CASSFSGGAGTEAFF. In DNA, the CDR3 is TGTGCCAGCAGCTTCTCAGGGGGCGCGGGCACTGAAGCTTTCTTT.

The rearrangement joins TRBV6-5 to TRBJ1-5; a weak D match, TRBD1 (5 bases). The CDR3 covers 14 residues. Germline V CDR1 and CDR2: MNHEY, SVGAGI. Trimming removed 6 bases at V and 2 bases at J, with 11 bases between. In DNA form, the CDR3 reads TGTGCCAGCAGCCCAGGGCCTCGCAATCAGCCCCAGCATTTT. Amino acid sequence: CASSPGPRNQPQHF.

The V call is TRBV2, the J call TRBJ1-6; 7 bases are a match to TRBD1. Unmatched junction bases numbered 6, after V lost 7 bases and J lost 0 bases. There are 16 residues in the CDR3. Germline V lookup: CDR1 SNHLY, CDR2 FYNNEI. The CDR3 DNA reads TGTGCCAGCAAATTAACAGGGGACTCCTATAATTCACCCCTCCACTTT. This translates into CASKLTGDSYNSPLHF.

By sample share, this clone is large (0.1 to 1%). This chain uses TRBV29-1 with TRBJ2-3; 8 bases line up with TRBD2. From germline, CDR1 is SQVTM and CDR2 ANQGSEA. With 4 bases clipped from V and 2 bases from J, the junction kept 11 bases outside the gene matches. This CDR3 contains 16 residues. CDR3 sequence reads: CSVGAVAGGTTDTQYF. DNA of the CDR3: TGCAGCGTTGGGGCTGTCGCGGGGGGAACCACAGATACGCAGTATTTT.

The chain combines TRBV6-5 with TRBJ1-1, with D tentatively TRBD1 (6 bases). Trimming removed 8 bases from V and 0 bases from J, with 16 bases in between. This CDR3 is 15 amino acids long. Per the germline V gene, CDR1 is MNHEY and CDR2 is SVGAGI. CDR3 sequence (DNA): TGTGCCAGCTTCAGGGGTCCCAGAATGAACACTGAAGCTTTCTTT. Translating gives CASFRGPRMNTEAFF.

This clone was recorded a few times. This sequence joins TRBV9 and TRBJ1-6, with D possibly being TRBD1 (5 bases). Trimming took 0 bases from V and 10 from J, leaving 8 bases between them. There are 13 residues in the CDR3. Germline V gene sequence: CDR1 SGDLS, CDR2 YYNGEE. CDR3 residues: CASSVARDSPLHF. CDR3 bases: TGTGCCAGCAGCGTAGCCAGGGACTCACCCCTCCACTTT.